The 18 T cell receptor beta chains listed next were all sequenced from one sample in a study of blood T cell repertoires in COVID-19. Clones were sequenced by immunoSEQ multiplex PCR, and TCRdb holds only the in-frame ones, with some missing. The profile shows 55,000 to 80,000 clones, roughly 90% of them singletons. Input material: peripheral blood. The receptors derive from a human donor in a cohort sampled during active COVID-19.

V gene TRBV5-1 combines with J gene TRBJ2-3; TRBD2 aligns across 12 bases. Germline V gene data show CDR1 as SGHRS and CDR2 as YFSETQ. V gave up 0 bases and J gave up 1 base; unmatched junction bases: 9. The CDR3 is 19 amino acids. This chain's CDR3 is CASSLALLAGGLGTDTQYF. The CDR3, as DNA: TGCGCCAGCAGCTTGGCCCTTCTAGCGGGAGGGCTGGGCACAGATACGCAGTATTTT.

This chain links TRBV12-3 or TRBV12-4 with TRBJ1-5; D remains unclear. The CDR3 length is 13 residues. Trimming took off 3 bases at V and 3 bases at J, with 6 bases between the two ends. CDR3 in amino acids: CASSFLVNQPQHF. CDR3 in DNA: TGTGCCAGCAGTTTTCTAGTCAATCAGCCCCAGCATTTT.

This chain links TRBV7-2 with TRBJ2-7; D perhaps matches TRBD2 (6 bases). V lost 1 base and J lost 5, with 12 bases in between. CDR1 is SGHTA, CDR2 FQGNSA, per germline. CDR3 length: 14 residues. In nucleotides, the CDR3 is TGTGCCAGCAGCTTAGGCGGGACTCTGAACGAGCAGTACTTC. This encodes CASSLGGTLNEQYF.

This clone occurred a few times. The chain is built from TRBV7-9 and TRBJ1-2, with TRBD1 as a possible D gene (6 bases). The V gene's germline CDR1 is SEHNR and CDR2 FQNEAQ (reference sequence). Trimming shortened V by 5 bases and J by 5 bases, and 12 bases separated the two germline ends. The CDR3 has 13 residues. The CDR3 reads CASSPPGTYGYTF. CDR3 sequence (DNA): TGTGCCAGCAGCCCTCCGGGGACATATGGCTACACCTTC.

The chain is built from TRBV4-1 and TRBJ2-3; no definite D call. The V gene's germline CDR1 is MGHRA and CDR2 YSYEKL. The CDR3 consists of 16 residues. V gave up 1 base and J gave up 1 base, with 12 bases separating them. CDR3 residues: CASSQVSIQGTDTQYF. DNA of the CDR3: TGCGCCAGCAGCCAAGTTTCCATCCAGGGCACAGATACGCAGTATTTT.

CDR3 nucleotide sequence: TGCGCCAGCAGCCCACGGACAGGGGGTGGCAATGAGCAGTTCTTC. Its translation: CASSPRTGGGNEQFF. V gene TRBV5-1 combines with J gene TRBJ2-1; 10 nucleotides agree with TRBD1. The CDR3 sequence is 15 residues long. The V gene end was trimmed by 4 bases and the J gene end by 6 bases; junction bases not matched to a gene: 7. Germline-derived CDR1 and CDR2 are SGHRS and YFSETQ. The variable domain in full, with the rest retrieved from reference TRBV5-1 and TRBJ2-1, is KAGVTQTPRYLIKTRGQQVTLSCSPISGHRSVSWYQQTPGQGLQFLFEYFSETQRNKGNFPGRFSGRQFSNSRSEMNVSTLELGDSALYLCASSPRTGGGNEQFFGPGTRLTVL.

CDR3 in DNA: TGCAGTGCTACACCTACAGGGGAACAGTACTTC. This sequence encodes CSATPTGEQYF. The rearrangement uses TRBV20-1 and TRBJ2-7; TRBD1 matches 7 bases. The ends lost 4 bases at V and 10 bases at J; junction bases unmatched: 7. CDR1 is DFQATT, CDR2 SNEGSKA, per germline (reference sequence). There are 11 residues in the CDR3.

The CDR3 DNA is TGTGCCAGCAGCTTGGTCATACAGGGCGCTAATGAAAAACTGTTTTTT. Protein sequence: CASSLVIQGANEKLFF. The chain couples TRBV5-4 to TRBJ1-4; D perhaps matches TRBD1 (6 bases). The CDR3 sequence is 16 residues long. Germline V CDR1 and CDR2: SGHNT, YYREEE (reference sequence). The ends were cut back, 0 bases at V and 3 bases at J, with 12 bases in the middle.

This clone has just one count. The V call is TRBV6-1, the J call TRBJ2-5; tentatively, D is TRBD1 (7 bases). The V gene's germline CDR1 is MNHNS and CDR2 SASEGT. This CDR3 comprises 20 residues. V was clipped by 2 bases and J by 4 bases, with 29 bases between them. In DNA, the CDR3 is TGTGCCAGCAGTGAAAAGCTAGGCCCACGGCAGGGGGTGGGAGGAGAGACCCAGTACTTC. This encodes CASSEKLGPRQGVGGETQYF.

This chain uses TRBV6-2 or TRBV6-3 with TRBJ1-1, with TRBD1 identical over 7 bases. The germline gives CDR1 MNHEY, CDR2 SVGEGT. V trimming: 6 bases; J trimming: 2 bases; junction bases outside the gene matches: 6. There are 14 residues in the CDR3. In nucleotides, the CDR3 is TGTGCCAGCAGCTGGGGACAGAGTAACACTGAAGCTTTCTTT. It translates to CASSWGQSNTEAFF.

The rearrangement links TRBV11-3 to TRBJ1-1, with a possible D match to TRBD1 (6 bases). The CDR3 has 15 amino acids. Germline CDR1 and CDR2: SGHNT and YENEEA. The V end lost 0 bases, the J end lost 3 bases, and 11 bases lay between the germline ends. The CDR3 coding sequence is TGTGCCAGCAGCTTAGATGGGGGGGCGGACACTGAAGCTTTCTTT. Translating it yields CASSLDGGADTEAFF.

The chain combines TRBV7-2 with TRBJ2-5; weak D call: TRBD2 (5 bases). Germline V gene sequence: CDR1 SGHTA, CDR2 FQGNSA. CDR3 length: 14 amino acids. Trimming took off 3 bases at V and 5 bases at J, with 13 bases between the two ends. CDR3 sequence (DNA): TGTGCCAGCAGCTTCTCCGCGGGTTGGGAGACCCAGTACTTC. Its translation: CASSFSAGWETQYF. Full variable domain (outside the CDR3, taken from reference TRBV7-2 and TRBJ2-5): GAGVSQSPSNKVTEKGKDVELRCDPISGHTALYWYRQSLGQGLEFLIYFQGNSAPDKSGLPSDRFSAERTGGSVSTLTIQRTQQEDSAVYLCASSFSAGWETQYFGPGTRLLVL.

In this sample, this clone turned up a few times. This rearrangement joins TRBV6-5 to TRBJ2-3, with 8 positions matching TRBD2. The CDR3 contains 15 residues. Trimming took 8 bases from V and 4 from J; bases not matched to a gene: 11. Germline V gene lookup returns CDR1 MNHEY and CDR2 SVGAGI. DNA of the CDR3: TGTGCCAGCGGGGGTAGCGGGATATCGGCAGATACGCAGTATTTT. This gives the protein CASGGSGISADTQYF.

This rearrangement joins TRBV4-3 to TRBJ2-5, with 7 nucleotides matching TRBD1. The CDR3 runs to 15 residues. After removal of 3 bases from V and 4 bases from J, the junction contained 8 bases not matched to a gene. Germline V lookup: CDR1 LGHNA, CDR2 YSLEER. CDR3 coding DNA: TGCGCCAGCAGCCATACTACAGGGGTGGGAGAGACCCAGTACTTC. It specifies CASSHTTGVGETQYF.

The V and J genes are TRBV3-1 (or the pseudogene TRBV3-2) and TRBJ1-5; D is ambiguous. Trimming took 1 base from V and 0 from J, leaving 19 bases between them. The germline gives CDR1 LGHDT, CDR2 YNNKEL (reference sequence). The CDR3 totals 19 residues. CDR3: CASSQAGPGTSYSNQPQHF. DNA of the CDR3: TGTGCCAGCAGCCAAGCCGGGCCAGGAACTAGTTATAGCAATCAGCCCCAGCATTTT.

The chain employs TRBV14 and TRBJ2-7; D is perhaps TRBD1 (5 bases). V gave up 6 bases and J gave up 6 bases, with 12 bases separating them. Looked up from germline, CDR1 is SGHDN and CDR2 is FVKESK. The length of the CDR3 is 12 residues. CDR3 in DNA: TGTGCCAGCAGGGGATGGGGCCTCGAGCAGTACTTC. Translating it yields CASRGWGLEQYF.

This clone has only a few counts. The V gene is TRBV4-2, the J gene TRBJ1-3; maybe TRBD1 (5 bases). Trimming stripped 1 base from V and 0 bases from J, with 10 bases between. This CDR3 comprises 16 residues. CDR1 and CDR2 from the germline V gene are LGHNA and YNFKEQ. CDR3 in amino acids: CASSQVGGTSGNTIYF. CDR3 coding DNA: TGTGCCAGCAGCCAAGTTGGGGGGACCTCTGGAAACACCATATATTTT.

The V and J genes are TRBV27 and TRBJ2-7; 8 nucleotides line up with TRBD1. Germline trimming cut 7 bases from V and 0 bases from J; bases unmatched to any gene: 8. CDR1 is MNHEY and CDR2 is SMNVEV in the germline V gene (reference sequence). The CDR3 is 15 amino acids. This CDR3 is CASKLQGQVSYEQYF. CDR3 DNA: TGTGCCAGCAAACTACAGGGACAGGTCTCCTACGAGCAGTACTTC.